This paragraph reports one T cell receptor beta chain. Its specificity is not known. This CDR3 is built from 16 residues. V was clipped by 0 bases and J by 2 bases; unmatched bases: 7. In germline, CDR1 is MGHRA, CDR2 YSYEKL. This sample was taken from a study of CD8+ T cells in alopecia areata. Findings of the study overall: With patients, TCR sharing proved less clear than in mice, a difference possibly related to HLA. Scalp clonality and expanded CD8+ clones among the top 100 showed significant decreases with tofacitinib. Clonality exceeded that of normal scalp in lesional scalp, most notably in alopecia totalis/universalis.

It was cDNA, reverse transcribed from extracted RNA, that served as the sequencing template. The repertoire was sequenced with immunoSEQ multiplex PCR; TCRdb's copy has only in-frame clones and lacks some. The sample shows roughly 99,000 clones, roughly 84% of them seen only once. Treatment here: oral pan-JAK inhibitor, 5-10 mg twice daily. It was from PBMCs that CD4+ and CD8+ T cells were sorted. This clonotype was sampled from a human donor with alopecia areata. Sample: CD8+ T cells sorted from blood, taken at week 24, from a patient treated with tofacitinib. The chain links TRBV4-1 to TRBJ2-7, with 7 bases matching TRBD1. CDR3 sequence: CASSQDPGQRPYEQYF. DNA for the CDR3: TGCGCCAGCAGCCAAGACCCGGGACAGAGGCCCTACGAGCAGTACTTC.